This T cell receptor (beta chain) was captured in a study of vaccination and CD4 T cells after COVID-19. On this clonotype itself: No antigen is known for it.

The treatment was: 10-day PBMC culture with coronavirus spike peptide pools or control peptides (ViraFEST assay). The CDR3 extends over 16 amino acids. Trimming stripped 1 base from V and 1 base from J, with 12 bases between. In germline, CDR1 is MGHRA, CDR2 YSYEKL. Sequence data for DNA of cultured CD4+ T cells were generated by the Oncomine TCR Beta short-read assay. TCRdb re-analysed the PCR reads in MiXCR, keeping a single row per CDR3 protein. Of approximately 18,000 distinct CDR3 sequences listed, approximately 57% are singletons. The clonotype was recovered from a human donor who had recovered from COVID-19. The genes are TRBV4-1 and TRBJ2-3; no definite D call. The sequenced sample was CD4+ T cells from blood, cultured in vitro, obtained before SARS-CoV-2 vaccination. The CDR3 sequence: CASSQVKGSRTDTQYF. CDR3 sequence (DNA): TGCGCCAGCAGCCAAGTGAAGGGATCCCGCACAGATACGCAGTATTTT.